These 11 T cell receptor beta chains came from one sample sequenced in a study of T cell responses to AZD1222 COVID-19 vaccine. TCRdb's copy holds only in-frame clones and misses some; the assay was immunoSEQ multiplex PCR. The sample consists of 90,000 to 120,000 clones, more than 85% of them appearing once. This material consisted of peripheral blood, taken on day 0 of AZD1222 vaccination. These receptors were collected from an adult in good health.

This chain uses TRBV6-1 with TRBJ2-3, with D perhaps TRBD1 or TRBD2 (5 bases each). This CDR3 has 13 residues. V lost 5 bases to trimming and J lost 6 bases, with 12 bases between them. CDR1 and CDR2 (germline): MNHNS, SASEGT. The CDR3 coding sequence is TGTGCCAGCAGTTTACCAGGGAGCGATACGCAGTATTTT. Translation gives CASSLPGSDTQYF.

Here the CDR3 reads CASSLVGVRKNTEAFF. DNA for the CDR3: TGTGCCAGCAGCTTGGTCGGTGTCAGGAAAAACACTGAAGCTTTCTTT. The genes are TRBV5-5 and TRBJ1-1, with D uncertain. The CDR3 consists of 16 residues. Germline V lookup: CDR1 SGHKS, CDR2 YYEKEE (reference sequence). V dropped 0 bases and J dropped 2 bases, with 14 bases sitting between them. The entire variable domain, with the rest obtained from reference TRBV5-5 and TRBJ1-1, is as follows: DAGVTQSPTHLIKTRGQQVTLRCSPISGHKSVSWYQQVLGQGPQFIFQYYEKEERGRGNFPDRFSARQFPNYSSELNVNALLLGDSALYLCASSLVGVRKNTEAFFGQGTRLTVV.

The V call is TRBV6-5, the J call TRBJ1-5, with 10 bases matching TRBD1. V dropped 8 bases and J dropped 6; count of bases not matched to a gene: 4. In germline, CDR1 is MNHEY, CDR2 SVGAGI. This CDR3 is 13 amino acids long. The CDR3 sequence is CASLGTGAQPQHF. The DNA for the CDR3 is TGTGCCAGCCTGGGGACAGGGGCTCAGCCCCAGCATTTT.

This rearrangement joins TRBV9 to TRBJ1-2; D gene unclear. CDR1 SGDLS and CDR2 YYNGEE come from the germline V gene. This CDR3 has 14 residues. V was pared by 4 bases and J by 8 bases, with 18 bases between. For the CDR3, the DNA is TGTGCCAGCAGCCCCCGAGGCAGGTGGGAAGGCTACACCTTC. This codes for CASSPRGRWEGYTF.

The CDR3 sequence: CASSRGGQGGYEQYF. The CDR3 bases are TGTGCCAGCAGCAGAGGGGGCCAGGGGGGTTACGAGCAGTACTTC. The gene calls are TRBV9 and TRBJ2-7; a weak D match, TRBD1 (7 bases). The V gene's germline CDR1 is SGDLS and CDR2 YYNGEE. V was pared by 4 bases and J by 4 bases, with 18 bases between. This CDR3 is 15 amino acids long.

V and J are TRBV2 and TRBJ1-6; D might be TRBD1 (6 bases). The CDR3 spans 13 residues. Germline values: CDR1 SNHLY, CDR2 FYNNEI. This CDR3 is CAGGAERDSPLHF. The CDR3 coding sequence is TGTGCAGGGGGGGCAGAACGGGATTCACCCCTCCACTTT.

J is TRBJ1-3 and V is TRBV15; D is unresolved. Trimming removed 1 base from V and 0 bases from J, with 4 bases in between. Germline CDR1 reads LNHNV; CDR2 reads YYDKDF (reference sequence). The CDR3 runs to 14 residues. The CDR3: CATSRGSSGNTIYF. Here the CDR3 DNA reads TGTGCCACCAGCAGAGGGAGCTCTGGAAACACCATATATTTT.

The rearrangement joins TRBV9 to TRBJ2-7, with 9 bases lining up with TRBD1. The germline V gene encodes CDR1 SGDLS and CDR2 YYNGEE. The CDR3 is made up of 13 amino acids. V lost 8 bases and J lost 2; bases outside the gene matches: 5. CDR3 amino acids: CARGRTGAYEQYF. The CDR3 nucleotides read TGTGCCAGGGGAAGGACAGGGGCCTACGAGCAGTACTTC.

This clone came up once. The chain joins TRBV29-1 to TRBJ2-1; D gene uncertain. This CDR3 is built from 12 residues. The V gene's germline CDR1 is SQVTM and CDR2 ANQGSEA. V shed 0 bases and J shed 3 bases, with 3 bases lying between them. The CDR3 reads CSVEEYYNEQFF. The CDR3 bases are TGCAGCGTTGAAGAATACTACAATGAGCAGTTCTTC.

The V call is TRBV15, the J call TRBJ2-1; 9 nucleotides match TRBD2. The J segment lost 9 bases and the V segment lost 0 bases, leaving 9 bases of the junction unmatched. Germline-derived CDR1 and CDR2 are LNHNV and YYDKDF (reference sequence). The CDR3 contains 16 residues. As DNA, the CDR3 is TGTGCCACCAGCAGAGATCGACTAGCGGCGGTGGGTGAGCAGTTCTTC. It codes for CATSRDRLAAVGEQFF.

The rearrangement joins TRBV4-2 to TRBJ2-5; D gene ambiguous. Germline-derived CDR1 and CDR2 are LGHNA and YNFKEQ. Deletions cut 1 base from V and 7 bases from J, with 10 bases between. CDR3 length equals 13 residues. CDR3 in amino acids: CASSQAPKATQYF. DNA of the CDR3: TGTGCCAGCAGCCAAGCCCCCAAAGCGACCCAGTACTTC.